This T cell receptor beta chain was captured by sequencing in a study of shared clonotypes between healthy human individuals. Worth noting for this clone: Its antigen remains unknown.

Notes on the study in general: Larger richness was generally estimated for naive than memory subsets. A reduction in generation probabilities was seen for non-shared clonotypes relative to those shared by all four donors.

Trimming took off 4 bases at V and 4 bases at J, with 11 bases between the two ends. Per germline, CDR1 GTSNPN and CDR2 SVGIG (reference sequence). The length of the CDR3 is 13 residues. Some clones are missing from TCRdb's copy, which holds only in-frame ones; the method was immunoSEQ multiplex PCR. The data hold some 1,100,000 clones, with about four fifths observed a single time. The chain recombines TRBV30 with TRBJ1-5; possibly TRBD1 for D (5 bases). Sequencing input: memory CD4+ T cells from PBMCs. The subset was: CD45RA-negative fraction. The sequence was obtained from a man aged 18-30 years in good health. Some clones in this sample may be carry-over from other donors' samples. CDR3 loop: CAWNPGPNQPQHF. In DNA, the CDR3 is TGTGCCTGGAACCCAGGGCCAAATCAGCCCCAGCATTTT. Looking up the rest from reference TRBV30 and TRBJ1-5 gives the full variable domain: SQTIHQWPATLVQPVGSPLSLECTVEGTSNPNLYWYRQAAGRGLQLLFYSVGIGQISSEVPQNLSASRPQDRQFILSSKKLLLSDSGFYLCAWNPGPNQPQHFGDGTRLSIL.